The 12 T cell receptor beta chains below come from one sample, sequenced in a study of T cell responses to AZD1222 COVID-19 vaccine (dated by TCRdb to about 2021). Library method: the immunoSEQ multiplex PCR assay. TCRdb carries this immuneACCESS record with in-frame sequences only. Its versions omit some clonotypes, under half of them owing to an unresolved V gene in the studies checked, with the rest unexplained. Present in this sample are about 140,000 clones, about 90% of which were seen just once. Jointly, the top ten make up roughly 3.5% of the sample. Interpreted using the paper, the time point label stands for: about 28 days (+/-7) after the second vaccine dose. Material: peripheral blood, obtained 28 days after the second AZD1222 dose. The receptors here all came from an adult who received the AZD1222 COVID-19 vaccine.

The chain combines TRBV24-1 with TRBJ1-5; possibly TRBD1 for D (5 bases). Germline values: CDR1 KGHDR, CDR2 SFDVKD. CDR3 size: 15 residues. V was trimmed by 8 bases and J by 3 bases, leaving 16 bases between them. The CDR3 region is CATMAGGGYNQPQHF. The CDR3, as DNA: TGTGCCACCATGGCCGGTGGGGGTTACAATCAGCCCCAGCATTTT.

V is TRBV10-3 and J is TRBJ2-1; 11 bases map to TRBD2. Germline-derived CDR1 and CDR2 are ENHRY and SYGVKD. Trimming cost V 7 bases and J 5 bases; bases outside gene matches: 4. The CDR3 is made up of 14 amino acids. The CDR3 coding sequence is TGTGCCATCACCCCGACTAGCGGGAACAATGAGCAGTTCTTC. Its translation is CAITPTSGNNEQFF.

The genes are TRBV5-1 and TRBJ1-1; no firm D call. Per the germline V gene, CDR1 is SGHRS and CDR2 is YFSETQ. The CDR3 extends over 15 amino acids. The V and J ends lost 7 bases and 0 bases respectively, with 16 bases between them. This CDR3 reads CASSLLTHMNTEAFF. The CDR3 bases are TGCGCCAGCTCCCTCCTGACACATATGAACACTGAAGCTTTCTTT.

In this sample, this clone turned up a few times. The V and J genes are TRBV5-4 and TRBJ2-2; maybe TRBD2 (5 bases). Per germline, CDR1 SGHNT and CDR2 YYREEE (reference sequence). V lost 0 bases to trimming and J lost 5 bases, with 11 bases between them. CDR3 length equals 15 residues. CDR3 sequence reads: CASSLAPGGTGELFF. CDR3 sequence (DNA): TGTGCCAGCAGCTTGGCTCCCGGAGGAACCGGGGAGCTGTTTTTT.

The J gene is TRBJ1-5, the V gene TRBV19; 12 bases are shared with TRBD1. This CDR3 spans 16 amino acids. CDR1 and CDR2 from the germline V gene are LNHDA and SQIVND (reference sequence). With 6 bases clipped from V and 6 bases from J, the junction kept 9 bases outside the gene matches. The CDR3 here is CASSTPGQGASQPQHF. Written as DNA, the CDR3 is TGTGCCAGTAGCACGCCGGGACAGGGGGCAAGTCAGCCCCAGCATTTT.

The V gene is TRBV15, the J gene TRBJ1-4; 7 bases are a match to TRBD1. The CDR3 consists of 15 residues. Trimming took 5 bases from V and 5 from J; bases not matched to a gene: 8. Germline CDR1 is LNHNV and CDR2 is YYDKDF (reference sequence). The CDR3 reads CATSGRDRENEKLFF. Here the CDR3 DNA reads TGTGCCACCAGCGGCCGGGACAGAGAAAATGAAAAACTGTTTTTT.

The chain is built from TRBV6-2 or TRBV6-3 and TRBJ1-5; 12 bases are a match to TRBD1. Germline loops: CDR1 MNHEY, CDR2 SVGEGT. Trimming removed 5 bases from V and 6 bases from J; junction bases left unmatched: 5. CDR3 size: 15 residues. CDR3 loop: CASSKGQGAGQPQHF. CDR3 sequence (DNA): TGTGCCAGCAGTAAGGGACAGGGGGCCGGTCAGCCCCAGCATTTT.

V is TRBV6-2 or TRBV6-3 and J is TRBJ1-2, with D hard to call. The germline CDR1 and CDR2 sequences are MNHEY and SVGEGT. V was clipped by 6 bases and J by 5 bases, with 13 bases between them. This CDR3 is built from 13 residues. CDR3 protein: CASSARAPYGYTF. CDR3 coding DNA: TGTGCCAGCAGCGCAAGGGCACCGTATGGCTACACCTTC.

The CDR3 bases are TGCAGCGTTGAAAGGTCCCCGGGACTGCAAGAGCAGTACTTC. Translating it yields CSVERSPGLQEQYF. The chain has TRBV29-1 and TRBJ2-7, with a tentative D call TRBD2 (6 bases). With 2 bases removed from V and 7 bases from J, the gap between germline ends came to 18 bases. Germline assignment: CDR1 SQVTM and CDR2 ANQGSEA. The CDR3 is made up of 14 amino acids.

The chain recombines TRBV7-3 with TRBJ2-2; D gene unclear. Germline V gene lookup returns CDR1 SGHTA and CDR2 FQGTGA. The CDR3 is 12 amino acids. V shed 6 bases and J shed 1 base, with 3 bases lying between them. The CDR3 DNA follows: TGTGCCAGCAGTTTGAACACCGGGGAGCTGTTTTTT. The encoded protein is CASSLNTGELFF. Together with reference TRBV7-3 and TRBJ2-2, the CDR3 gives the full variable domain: GAGVSQTPSNKVTEKGKYVELRCDPISGHTALYWYRQSLGQGPEFLIYFQGTGAADDSGLPNDRFFAVRPEGSVSTLKIQRTERGDSAVYLCASSLNTGELFFGEGSRLTVL.

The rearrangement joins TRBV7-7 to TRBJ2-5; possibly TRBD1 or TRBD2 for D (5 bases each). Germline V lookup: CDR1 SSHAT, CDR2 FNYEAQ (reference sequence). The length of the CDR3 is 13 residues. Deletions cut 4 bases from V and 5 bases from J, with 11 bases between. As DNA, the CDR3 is TGTGCCAGCAGCTCGCAGGGACGGGAGACCCAGTACTTC. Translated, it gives CASSSQGRETQYF.

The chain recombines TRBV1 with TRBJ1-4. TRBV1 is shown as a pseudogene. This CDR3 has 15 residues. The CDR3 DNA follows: TGCACCAGCAGCCCAGACGGGGGGCAAGGTGAAAAACTGTTTTTT. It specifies CTSSPDGGQGEKLFF.